The sequence of this TCR beta chain was determined in a study of cytomegalovirus exposure and HLA in healthy donors. About this clone: Its antigen is unknown.

Study-level findings and limits: Presence/absence comparisons presumed near-even sequencing depth among donors. Later on, analysis showed that most CMV-associated TCR beta chains appeared to be HLA-restricted. Prior analysis indicated that the majority of TCR beta V segments exhibited productivity approximately 90% or approximately 30% of the time.

Trimming pared 0 bases from V and 15 bases from J, leaving 18 bases between. The germline CDR1 and CDR2 sequences are GTSNPN and SVGIG (reference sequence). The CDR3 length is 13 residues. The primer mix had 60 Vbeta and 13 Jbeta primers. Assay: immunoSEQ multiplex PCR; the TCRdb copy retains only in-frame clones and omits some. Counted here are 85,000 to 100,000 clones, approximately 75% occurring once; the ten biggest clones make up 3% to 4%. This clonotype was sampled from a middle-aged woman in good health and CMV-seronegative. The sequenced sample consisted of PBMCs. The chain carries TRBV30 and TRBJ2-1; D is unresolved. CDR3 nucleotides: TGTGCCTGGAGTGTCCAGAATCCCTCCCCAGTGTTCTTC. This gives the protein CAWSVQNPSPVFF.